Each of the 13 T cell receptor beta chains below was sequenced from the same sample in a study of T cells in Graves' hyperthyroidism and ophthalmopathy. Amplified TCR beta CDR3 regions derived from RNA transcripts. Primed by the HTBI set, a first-round RT-PCR was run on the TCR CDR3. TCRdb reprocessed the multiplex PCR reads with MiXCR, giving one entry per CDR3 protein. The data contain 300,000 or so distinct CDR3 sequences, about 21% of them singletons. The sample consisted of blood. The receptors were gathered from a woman in her forties or fifties with Graves' hyperthyroidism.

The J gene is TRBJ1-3, the V gene TRBV7-2, with TRBD1 matching 7 bases. This CDR3 is 18 amino acids long. Germline V gives CDR1 SGHTA, CDR2 FQGNSA. With V trimmed by 2 bases and J by 7 bases, 17 bases remained unmatched. CDR3 nucleotide sequence: TGTGCCAGCAGCTTATTCCCCCGGCAGGAACAGGGGAAGAACACCATATATTTT. Translated, it gives CASSLFPRQEQGKNTIYF.

This clonotype was counted once. The chain joins TRBV2 to TRBJ1-5; a weak D match, TRBD1 (6 bases). This CDR3 has 20 residues. CDR1 is SNHLY, CDR2 FYNNEI, per germline. The V gene lost 5 bases and the J gene lost 4 bases, with 30 bases spanning the gap. The CDR3 region has the DNA TGTGCCAGCAGTTTAAGGAGAGGGACACCCGCCCTAGATGAGAATCAGCCCCAGCATTTT. It yields the protein CASSLRRGTPALDENQPQHF.

A few counts support this clonotype. V gene TRBV28 combines with J gene TRBJ1-5; a weak D match, TRBD1 (5 bases). Germline CDR1 reads MDHEN; CDR2 reads SYDVKM. CDR3 length equals 14 residues. Trimming left V 2 bases short and J 6 bases short, with 11 bases between. CDR3 sequence (DNA): TGTGCCAGCAGTTTAGGACAAATGGGTCAGCCCCAGCATTTT. It is translated as CASSLGQMGQPQHF.

The chain joins TRBV19 to TRBJ2-1; TRBD2 is a possible D gene (5 bases). The CDR3 length is 16 residues. Trimming shortened V by 3 bases and J by 6 bases, and 18 bases separated the two germline ends. Germline loops: CDR1 LNHDA, CDR2 SQIVND (reference sequence). The CDR3 here is CASSILSGLGGNEQFF. The CDR3 DNA reads as TGTGCCAGTAGTATTTTATCCGGTCTAGGAGGCAATGAGCAGTTCTTC.

Worth noting for this clonotype: A single base separates this from a much larger clone, so it may be a read error. The chain joins TRBV6-5 to TRBJ2-7; the D gene is possibly TRBD2 (5 bases). The CDR3 spans 13 residues. Between the trimmed V and J ends, which lost 2 bases and 7 bases, there was a span of 12 bases. Germline V gives CDR1 MNHEY, CDR2 SVGAGI. The CDR3 loop is CASSYGPSGEQYF. CDR3 coding DNA: TGTGCCAGCAGTTACGGTCCCTCGGGGGAGCAGTACTTC.

This clonotype came up many times. This CDR3 reads CASSLAAANVLTF. In DNA, the CDR3 is TGTGCCAGCAGCTTAGCTGCTGCCAACGTCCTGACTTTC. The chain employs TRBV7-2 and TRBJ2-6; no reliable D call. V lost 0 bases and J lost 7, with 4 bases in between. The CDR3 runs to 13 residues. The V gene's germline CDR1 is SGHTA and CDR2 FQGNSA. The whole variable domain, filled in from reference TRBV7-2 and TRBJ2-6, reads GAGVSQSPSNKVTEKGKDVELRCDPISGHTALYWYRQSLGQGLEFLIYFQGNSAPDKSGLPSDRFSAERTGGSVSTLTIQRTQQEDSAVYLCASSLAAANVLTFGAGSRLTVL.

This clonotype was counted at least ten times. The rearrangement joins TRBV19 to TRBJ1-1; 8 bases align to TRBD1. The CDR3 runs to 15 residues. CDR1 and CDR2 (germline): LNHDA, SQIVND (reference sequence). J lost 2 bases, V lost 5 bases, and 7 bases had no gene match. The chain's CDR3 is CASSASGGGNTEAFF. DNA for the CDR3: TGTGCCAGTAGTGCGTCAGGGGGCGGCAACACTGAAGCTTTCTTT.

The chain links TRBV19 to TRBJ2-7; D is perhaps TRBD2 (6 bases). The germline V gene has CDR1 LNHDA and CDR2 SQIVND (reference sequence). This CDR3 contains 14 residues. Trimming left V 3 bases short and J 4 bases short, with 13 bases between. CDR3 region: CASSMQGLPYEQYF. CDR3 nucleotide sequence: TGTGCCAGTAGTATGCAGGGACTGCCATACGAGCAGTACTTC.

With regard to this clonotype: A much larger clone lies a single base off, so this may be a read error. The chain recombines TRBV11-3 with TRBJ2-7; 8 bases line up with TRBD2. This CDR3 comprises 16 residues. V gave up 5 bases and J gave up 6 bases; unmatched junction bases: 15. Germline values: CDR1 SGHNT, CDR2 YENEEA. The CDR3 DNA follows: TGTGCCAGCAGCCTGATGGGCGGTAGCGGGGTCTGCGAGCAGTACTTC. This codes for CASSLMGGSGVCEQYF.

The chain has TRBV12-3 or TRBV12-4 and TRBJ1-2; no firm D call. V lost 7 bases, J lost 6 bases, and 12 bases lay in between. CDR3 length: 12 residues. CDR3 sequence reads: CASTLGDDGYTF. The CDR3 region has the DNA TGTGCCAGCACCTTAGGTGACGATGGCTACACCTTC.

The chain links TRBV19 to TRBJ2-7, with 9 bases fitting TRBD1. In germline, CDR1 is LNHDA, CDR2 SQIVND (reference sequence). The CDR3 sequence is 14 residues long. The trim removed 3 bases at V and 1 base at J, leaving 1 base unmatched. CDR3 bases: TGTGCCAGTAGTATGGGGACAGGGTCCTACGAGCAGTACTTC. Its translation: CASSMGTGSYEQYF.

This clonotype was observed at least ten times. The CDR3 DNA sequence: TGCGCCAGCAGCTTCTCAGGGATCAGGCGAGGCACCGGGGAGCTGTTTTTT. Translating it yields CASSFSGIRRGTGELFF. V usage is TRBV5-1 and J usage is TRBJ2-2, with D perhaps matching TRBD1 (5 bases). The CDR3 covers 17 residues. Trimming stripped 2 bases from V and 4 bases from J, with 18 bases between. CDR1 and CDR2 (germline): SGHRS, YFSETQ.

This sequence joins TRBV2 and TRBJ1-4; 12 bases match TRBD1. Germline CDR1 reads SNHLY; CDR2 reads FYNNEI. V lost 5 bases, J lost 2 bases, and 9 bases stayed unmatched. CDR3 length equals 18 residues. Here the CDR3 DNA reads TGTGCCAGCAGTATACCGGGACAGGGGGCTTCGACTAATGAAAAACTGTTTTTT. Translation: CASSIPGQGASTNEKLFF.